These 8 T cell receptor beta chains were sequenced from one sample in a study of CD8 T cells in Susac syndrome. The RNA, 0.5 to 1 ug, was put through reverse transcription using random hexamers. MiXCR, applied by TCRdb to the immunoSEQ multiplex PCR reads, yields one record per CDR3 protein. The sample consists of a few hundred thousand distinct CDR3 sequences, 75% to 90% of them appearing once. The sample comprised CD8+ T cells from PBMCs. The receptors originated from a human donor with multiple sclerosis.

The gene calls are TRBV20-1 and TRBJ1-1, with D perhaps matching TRBD1 (5 bases). This CDR3 spans 13 amino acids. Trimming cost V 5 bases and J 4 bases, with 14 bases left between them. Germline V gene lookup returns CDR1 DFQATT and CDR2 SNEGSKA (reference sequence). The CDR3 sequence: CSAPIWGVTEAFF. In DNA, the CDR3 is TGCAGTGCTCCGATCTGGGGGGTCACTGAAGCTTTCTTT.

The rearrangement links TRBV6-1 to TRBJ1-2; D is unresolved. In germline, CDR1 is MNHNS, CDR2 SASEGT. V dropped 5 bases and J dropped 4 bases, with 14 bases sitting between them. The CDR3 extends over 14 amino acids. The CDR3 here is CASSPLDAAYGYTF. In DNA form, the CDR3 reads TGTGCCAGCAGTCCTCTGGACGCAGCCTATGGCTACACCTTC.

This sequence joins TRBV19 and TRBJ2-7; 12 bases agree with TRBD2. Trimming took 6 bases from V and 5 from J; bases not matched to a gene: 8. CDR1 is LNHDA, CDR2 SQIVND, per germline (reference sequence). This CDR3 has 15 amino acids. The CDR3 protein is CASRNWLAGGDEQYF. The CDR3 DNA reads TGTGCCAGTAGAAATTGGCTAGCGGGAGGGGACGAGCAGTACTTC.

This sequence joins TRBV4-1 and TRBJ2-1, with 8 bases aligning to TRBD2. The germline V gene encodes CDR1 MGHRA and CDR2 YSYEKL. The CDR3 is 17 amino acids. V lost 4 bases to trimming and J lost 9 bases; unmatched junction nucleotides: 17. The CDR3 bases are TGCGCCAGCAGCCCCCCCGGCGGAACGGGGGGGCCGGCTGAGCAGTTCTTC. Amino acids: CASSPPGGTGGPAEQFF.

The chain combines TRBV7-9 with TRBJ2-2, with D possibly being TRBD1 or TRBD2 (5 bases each). This CDR3 region has 16 residues. V shed 5 bases and J shed 1 base, with 14 bases lying between them. Germline lookup yields CDR1 SEHNR and CDR2 FQNEAQ (reference sequence). The CDR3, as DNA: TGTGCCAGCAGCCGAATCGGGGCAGGGAACACCGGGGAGCTGTTTTTT. This codes for CASSRIGAGNTGELFF. The complete variable domain, with remaining parts taken from reference TRBV7-9 and TRBJ2-2, reads DTGVSQNPRHKITKRGQNVTFRCDPISEHNRLYWYRQTLGQGPEFLTYFQNEAQLEKSRLLSDRFSAERPKGSFSTLEIQRTEQGDSAMYLCASSRIGAGNTGELFFGEGSRLTVL.

The rearrangement links TRBV4-1 to TRBJ2-7, with 7 bases matching TRBD1. The CDR3 covers 14 residues. The germline V gene has CDR1 MGHRA and CDR2 YSYEKL. Trimming at V came to 4 bases and at J to 4 bases, leaving 7 bases not matched to a gene. The CDR3 nucleotides are TGCGCCAGCAGCCCGACGACAGGGACGTACGAGCAGTACTTC. This gives the protein CASSPTTGTYEQYF.

The gene calls are TRBV10-3 and TRBJ2-3, with a possible D match to TRBD1 (5 bases). V lost 2 bases, J lost 2 bases, and 14 bases lay in between. Germline CDR1 and CDR2: ENHRY and SYGVKD. The CDR3 loop spans 16 amino acids. CDR3 nucleotide sequence: TGTGCCATCAGTGAGACGGCGGCCAGGGCCACAGATACGCAGTATTTT. Amino acids: CAISETAARATDTQYF.

The gene calls are TRBV7-3 and TRBJ1-1; D is undetermined. CDR1 and CDR2 (germline): SGHTA, FQGTGA. V dropped 5 bases and J dropped 0 bases, with 16 bases sitting between them. CDR3 size: 16 residues. In nucleotides, the CDR3 is TGTGCCAGCAGCATGGGATCTGGCGTGATGAACACTGAAGCTTTCTTT. Translation gives CASSMGSGVMNTEAFF.